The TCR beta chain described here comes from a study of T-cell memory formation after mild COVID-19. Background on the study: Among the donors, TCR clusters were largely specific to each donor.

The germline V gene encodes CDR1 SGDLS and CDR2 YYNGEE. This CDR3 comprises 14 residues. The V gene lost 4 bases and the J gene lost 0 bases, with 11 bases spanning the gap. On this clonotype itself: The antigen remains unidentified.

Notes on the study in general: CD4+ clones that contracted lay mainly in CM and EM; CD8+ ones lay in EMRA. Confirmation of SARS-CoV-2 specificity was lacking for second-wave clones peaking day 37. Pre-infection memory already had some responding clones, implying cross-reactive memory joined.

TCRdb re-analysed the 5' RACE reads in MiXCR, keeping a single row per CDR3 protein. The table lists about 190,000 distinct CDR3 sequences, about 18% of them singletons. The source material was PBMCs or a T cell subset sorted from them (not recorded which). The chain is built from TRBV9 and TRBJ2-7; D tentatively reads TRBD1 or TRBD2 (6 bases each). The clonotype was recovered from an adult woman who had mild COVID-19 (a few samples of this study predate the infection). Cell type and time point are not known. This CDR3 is CASSPRGVSYEQYF. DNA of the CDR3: TGTGCCAGCAGCCCGAGGGGGGTCTCCTACGAGCAGTACTTC.